The 32 T cell receptor beta chains listed next were all sequenced from one sample in a study of CD4 and CD8 cells across lung adenocarcinoma regions. Each CDR3 protein gets one entry after TCRdb re-called the PCR reads with MiXCR. This table has over 9,500 distinct CDR3 sequences, less than 70% appearing once. Sequencing input: CD8+ T cells from the margin of a lung tumor. The receptors were sampled from a female donor with lung adenocarcinoma. The CD4 and CD8 labels of this study may be unreliable.

The J gene is TRBJ2-4, the V gene TRBV5-1, with D unresolved. The V and J ends lost 1 base and 8 bases respectively, with 7 bases between them. The CDR3 extends over 12 amino acids. CDR1 is SGHRS, CDR2 YFSETQ, per germline. CDR3 amino acids: CASSLYRDIQYF. The CDR3 DNA reads as TGCGCCAGCAGCTTGTATCGGGACATTCAGTACTTC.

The rearrangement links TRBV6-1 to TRBJ1-2, with TRBD1 as a possible D gene (6 bases). V lost 4 bases to trimming and J lost 4 bases, with 13 bases between them. CDR1 MNHNS and CDR2 SASEGT come from the germline V gene. The CDR3 is 14 amino acids. The CDR3 here is CASSARTDFYGYTF. The CDR3 coding sequence is TGTGCCAGCAGTGCTAGGACAGATTTCTATGGCTACACCTTC.

The chain employs TRBV6-1 and TRBJ2-7; 9 bases are a match to TRBD1. V trimming: 0 bases; J trimming: 3 bases; junction bases outside the gene matches: 15. Germline CDR1 is MNHNS and CDR2 is SASEGT. There are 19 residues in the CDR3. DNA for the CDR3: TGTGCCAGCAGTGAAGCCGAGGGGACAGGGTCGCTATCTATCTACGAGCAGTACTTC. This encodes CASSEAEGTGSLSIYEQYF.

This clonotype was seen repeatedly, ten times or more. The chain links TRBV6-4 to TRBJ1-2; D is uncertain. This CDR3 comprises 13 residues. Germline V gene data show CDR1 as MRHNA and CDR2 as SNTAGT. Trimming took off 8 bases at V and 1 base at J, with 11 bases between the two ends. CDR3 sequence: CASSRGLNYGYTF. In nucleotides, the CDR3 is TGTGCCAGCTCTCGGGGTCTTAACTATGGCTACACCTTC.

This clonotype is categorized as medium-sized. No DNA is shown, since the ends of the CDR3 on it are uncertain; the CDR3 is the one TCRdb lists. The chain uses TRBV6-5 and TRBJ1-5. CDR1 and CDR2 from the germline V gene are MNHEY and SVGAGI. The CDR3 is 13 amino acids in total, end residues counted. The CDR3 sequence is CASILDFNQPQHF.

The sample holds a few counts of this clonotype. V is TRBV12-3 or TRBV12-4 and J is TRBJ1-1; D unclear. V dropped 5 bases and J dropped 12 bases, with 19 bases sitting between them. The CDR3 totals 13 residues. Written as DNA, the CDR3 is TGTGCCAGCAGTCCAAACACTGAAGCCCCCCCTTTCTTT. Its translation is CASSPNTEAPPFF.

A single count supports this clonotype. At one boundary the junction diverges from the germline segment, which might be a read error. The CDR3: CGGVPGLLATNIQYF. The CDR3, as DNA: TGTGGCGGCGTGCCGGGGCTCTTAGCCACAAACATTCAGTACTTC. V is TRBV6-5 and J is TRBJ2-4; D assignment may be TRBD1 or TRBD2 (5 bases each). This CDR3 has 15 amino acids. In germline, CDR1 is MNHEY, CDR2 SVGAGI.

The V and J genes are TRBV27 and TRBJ2-4; TRBD1 or TRBD2 may be the D gene (5 bases each). This CDR3 is built from 13 residues. The germline CDR1 and CDR2 sequences are MNHEY and SMNVEV (reference sequence). Trimming took 11 bases from V and 13 from J, leaving 24 bases between them. The CDR3 nucleotides are TGTGCCTGGGGAGAGCAGGGCAAAAATACGCAGTACTTC. Its translation is CAWGEQGKNTQYF.

Comments on this clonotype: At one end the junction does not follow the germline gene, possibly because of a read error. This chain links TRBV6-1 with TRBJ1-1, with D perhaps matching TRBD1 (5 bases). This CDR3 is 13 amino acids long. Germline CDR1 and CDR2: MNHNS and SASEGT. The CDR3 DNA is TGTGCCAGCACAGAAAGGGGAGCCCGAGGAGCCTCCTTT. It specifies CASTERGARGASF.

The chain uses TRBV5-1 and TRBJ2-5; TRBD1 matches 9 bases. The end of the DNA is better explained by TRBJ2-7, so the J call may be wrong. The CDR3 extends over 15 amino acids. Germline lookup yields CDR1 SGHRS and CDR2 YFSETQ. CDR3 sequence: CASSLVGTGPYEQYF. The CDR3 bases are TGCGCCAGCAGCTTGGTGGGGACAGGGCCTTACGAGCAGTACTTC.

This clonotype came up many times. The rearrangement joins TRBV6-5 to TRBJ2-5; 7 bases are shared with TRBD2. The germline V gene has CDR1 MNHEY and CDR2 SVGAGI. Trimming at V came to 5 bases and at J to 1 base, leaving 7 bases not matched to a gene. The CDR3 loop spans 15 amino acids. The CDR3 DNA reads TGTGCCAGCAGTCCGAATTGGGGGGGCCAAGAGACCCAGTACTTC. The encoded protein is CASSPNWGGQETQYF.

This clonotype was seen once. The CDR3 DNA reads TGTGCCAGCAGCTTAGCAGGGGGCACTGAAGCTTTCTTT. This encodes CASSLAGGTEAFF. This chain uses TRBV11-3 with TRBJ1-1; 7 nucleotides match TRBD1. V was pared by 1 base and J by 4 bases, with 0 bases of the junction left unmatched. The germline V gene has CDR1 SGHNT and CDR2 YENEEA. This CDR3 is built from 13 residues.

This clonotype came up once. The rearrangement uses TRBV6-1 and TRBJ2-3; possibly TRBD1 or TRBD2 for D (5 bases each). CDR3 length: 14 amino acids. In germline, CDR1 is MNHNS, CDR2 SASEGT. This chain's CDR3 is CAGSGSRGPDTQYF. The CDR3 nucleotides are TGTGCGGGGAGCGGCAGCCGGGGCCCAGATACGCAGTATTTT.

This clonotype was detected a few times. The chain links TRBV3-1 to TRBJ2-5, with 9 bases that match TRBD2. Trimming removed 0 bases from V and 7 bases from J; junction bases left unmatched: 9. CDR3 length: 16 amino acids. Per germline, CDR1 LGHDT and CDR2 YNNKEL (reference sequence). CDR3 protein: CASSQDWAGGPVTQYF. The CDR3 DNA sequence: TGTGCCAGCAGCCAAGATTGGGCGGGGGGGCCGGTGACCCAGTACTTC.

This clonotype was seen at least ten times. The chain carries TRBV4-1 and TRBJ2-5, with 10 bases lining up with TRBD1. The tail of the sequence fits TRBJ2-7 better, so the J call may be wrong. This CDR3 has 16 amino acids. The germline V gene has CDR1 MGHRA and CDR2 YSYEKL. The CDR3: CASSQAGTGDGYEQYF. Here the CDR3 DNA reads TGCGCCAGCAGCCAGGCCGGGACAGGGGATGGGTACGAGCAGTACTTC.

For this clonotype: A read error may account for a junction end that differs from germline. The V gene is TRBV6-5, the J gene TRBJ2-4; 9 bases match TRBD2. Germline values: CDR1 MNHEY, CDR2 SVGAGI. This CDR3 is built from 15 residues. The CDR3 coding sequence is TGTGCCAGCGTTCCGGGCGGGGGGGGCAAAGATACGCAGTATTTC. Amino acid sequence: CASVPGGGGKDTQYF.

The chain's CDR3 is CASSPLYGAYNEQYF. CDR3 bases: TGTGCCAGCAGCCCTTTGTATGGGGCCTACAATGAGCAGTACTTC. V gene TRBV7-2 combines with J gene TRBJ2-1; a weak D match, TRBD1 (5 bases). The J call may be faulty, since TRBJ2-7 better matches the DNA end. CDR3 length equals 15 residues. In germline, CDR1 is SGHTA, CDR2 FQGNSA.

The V call is TRBV6-1, the J call TRBJ2-3; D remains ambiguous. Germline lookup yields CDR1 MNHNS and CDR2 SASEGT. Trimming removed 8 bases at V and 4 bases at J, with 7 bases between. The CDR3 length is 11 residues. The CDR3 protein is CASAQPDTQYF. The DNA of the CDR3 is TGTGCCAGCGCCCAGCCAGATACGCAGTATTTT.

This clonotype was seen only a few times. This rearrangement joins TRBV6-1 to TRBJ2-5; D is unresolved. The J call is in doubt because the DNA end fits TRBJ2-7 better. Germline V CDR1 and CDR2: MNHNS, SASEGT. The CDR3 extends over 14 amino acids. CDR3 coding DNA: TGTGCCAGCAGTGAAGTACCGCCCCCTGGCGAGCAGTACTTC. Encoded protein: CASSEVPPPGEQYF.

This clonotype was seen more than once but under ten times. The rearrangement links TRBV6-1 to TRBJ2-7; D ambiguous. The CDR3 has 13 residues. Trimming took 6 bases from V and 5 from J, leaving 14 bases between them. CDR1 MNHNS and CDR2 SASEGT come from the germline V gene. CDR3 coding DNA: TGTGCCAGCAGACGGAACGAGGCCAACGAGCAGTACTTC. Protein sequence: CASRRNEANEQYF.

The chain uses TRBV6-1 and TRBJ2-3, with TRBD2 as a possible D gene (6 bases). The DNA end lines up better with TRBJ2-7; the J call may be wrong. The germline CDR1 and CDR2 sequences are MNHNS and SASEGT. CDR3 length equals 16 residues. The DNA of the CDR3 is TGTGCCAGCGGTGGGAGCGGGCACCCAGCCACAGATACGCAGTACTTC. As protein: CASGGSGHPATDTQYF.

The rearrangement links TRBV6-1 to TRBJ2-1; 8 nucleotides line up with TRBD2. The assigned J gene may be wrong: the sequence end matches TRBJ2-7 better. The CDR3 covers 13 residues. CDR1 MNHNS and CDR2 SASEGT come from the germline V gene. In DNA, the CDR3 is TGTGCCAGCAGCGGGACTAGGAGGTACGAGCAGTACTTC. This codes for CASSGTRRYEQYF.

This chain uses TRBV5-4 with TRBJ2-3, with TRBD2 identical over 9 bases. This CDR3 is 17 amino acids long. CDR1 is SGHNT and CDR2 is YYREEE in the germline V gene (reference sequence). V shed 4 bases, J shed 0 bases, and the junction held 9 bases outside the gene matches. CDR3 coding DNA: TGTGCCAGCAGCCCCCCGGGGACTAGCAGAAGCACAGATACGCAGTATTTT. Translating it yields CASSPPGTSRSTDTQYF.

The table lists this clonotype with many counts. The chain combines TRBV7-2 with TRBJ2-5; 10 bases fit TRBD2. Germline V gene data show CDR1 as SGHTA and CDR2 as FQGNSA. J was trimmed by 7 bases and V by 5 bases; bases with no gene match: 10. The CDR3 length is 15 residues. This chain's CDR3 is CASSPSSGGAVTQYF. CDR3 DNA sequence: TGTGCCAGCAGCCCATCGAGCGGGGGGGCCGTGACCCAGTACTTC.

The rearrangement links TRBV10-1 to TRBJ2-5; D may correspond to TRBD1 or TRBD2 (6 bases each). The CDR3 consists of 16 residues. Germline lookup yields CDR1 WNHNN and CDR2 SYGVQD (reference sequence). Between the trimmed V and J ends, which lost 6 bases and 0 bases, there was a span of 17 bases. The CDR3 DNA reads as TGCGCCAGCAGGGGTAACGGGGGCGGTGACCAAGAGACCCAGTACTTC. This gives the protein CASRGNGGGDQETQYF.

This clonotype appeared a few times. This chain links TRBV11-1 with TRBJ1-1; 9 positions agree with TRBD1. This CDR3 spans 16 amino acids. Trimming took 5 bases from V and 4 from J; bases not matched to a gene: 11. In germline, CDR1 is SGHAT, CDR2 FQDESV (reference sequence). As DNA, the CDR3 is TGTGCCAGCAGCCCCCGGGACAGGGAGTTCAGCACTGAAGCTTTCTTT. It is translated as CASSPRDREFSTEAFF.

To note about this clonotype: At one end the junction does not follow the germline gene, possibly because of a read error. The V call is TRBV6-2 or TRBV6-3, the J call TRBJ2-5, with 10 nucleotides matching TRBD1. The germline gives CDR1 MNHEY, CDR2 SVGEGT. This CDR3 is built from 18 residues. CDR3 protein: CASTDRGLGGGDPETQYF. In nucleotides, the CDR3 is TGTGCCAGCACCGACAGGGGGCTCGGGGGGGGGGACCCAGAGACGCAGTACTTC.

A remark on this clonotype: One junction end disagrees with the germline gene, perhaps due to a read error. V is TRBV6-1 and J is TRBJ2-3; the match to TRBD1 covers 9 bases. There are 15 residues in the CDR3. CDR1 MNHNS and CDR2 SASEGT come from the germline V gene. CDR3 loop: CGSILGQGAKDIQYF. CDR3 sequence (DNA): TGTGGCAGCATCTTGGGACAGGGAGCGAAAGACATTCAGTATTTT.

Here the CDR3 DNA reads TGTGCCAGCAGTTCCGGACAAGTGAATCCCGGGGAGCTGTTTTTT. Residues: CASSSGQVNPGELFF. This chain connects TRBV12-3 or TRBV12-4 to TRBJ2-2, with D possibly being TRBD1 (5 bases). V was trimmed by 4 bases and J by 6 bases, leaving 15 bases between them. There are 15 residues in the CDR3.

Regarding this clonotype: A junction boundary mismatches the germline segment, possibly from a read error. The chain recombines TRBV6-1 with TRBJ2-4; D possibly corresponds to TRBD2 (6 bases). The germline gives CDR1 MNHNS, CDR2 SASEGT. There are 15 residues in the CDR3. Written as DNA, the CDR3 is TGTGCCAGCAGTCCGGGGCGGGGAGCCAAAGACATTCAGTATTTC. This translates into CASSPGRGAKDIQYF.

CDR3 region: CASSSSGGADTQYF. CDR3 sequence (DNA): TGTGCCAGCAGCTCTAGCGGGGGGGCAGATACGCAGTATTTT. This rearrangement joins TRBV5-6 to TRBJ2-3, with 12 nucleotides matching TRBD2. The CDR3 loop spans 14 amino acids. Germline trimming cut 3 bases from V and 4 bases from J; bases unmatched to any gene: 0. Germline CDR1 reads SGHDT; CDR2 reads YYEEEE.

This sequence joins TRBV6-1 and TRBJ2-1; 10 bases line up with TRBD2. The end of the DNA is better explained by TRBJ2-7, so the J call may be wrong. This CDR3 spans 13 amino acids. Per the germline V gene, CDR1 is MNHNS and CDR2 is SASEGT. In nucleotides, the CDR3 is TGTGCCAGCAAGCGGGGGGGTGATTACGAGCAGTACTTC. It codes for CASKRGGDYEQYF.